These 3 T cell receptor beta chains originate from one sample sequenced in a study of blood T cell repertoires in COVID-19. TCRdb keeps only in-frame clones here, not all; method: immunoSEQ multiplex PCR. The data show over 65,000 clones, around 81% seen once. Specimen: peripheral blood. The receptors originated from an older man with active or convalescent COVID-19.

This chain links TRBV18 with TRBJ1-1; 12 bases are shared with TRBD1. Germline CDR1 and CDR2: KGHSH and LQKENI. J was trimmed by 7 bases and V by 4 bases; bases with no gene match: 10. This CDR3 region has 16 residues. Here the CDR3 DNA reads TGTGCCAGCTCACGGGGGACAGGGGGCAAACTCCATGAAGCTTTCTTT. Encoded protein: CASSRGTGGKLHEAFF.

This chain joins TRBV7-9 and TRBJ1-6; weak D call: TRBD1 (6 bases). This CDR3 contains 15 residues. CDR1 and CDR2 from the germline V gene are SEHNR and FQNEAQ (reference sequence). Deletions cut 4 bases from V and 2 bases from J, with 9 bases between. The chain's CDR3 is CASSSQGTYNSPLHF. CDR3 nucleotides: TGTGCCAGCAGCTCACAGGGAACCTATAATTCACCCCTCCACTTT.

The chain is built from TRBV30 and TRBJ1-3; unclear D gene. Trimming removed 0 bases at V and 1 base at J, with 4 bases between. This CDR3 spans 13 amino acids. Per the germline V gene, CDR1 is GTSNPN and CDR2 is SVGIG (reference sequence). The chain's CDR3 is CAWSVTSGNTIYF. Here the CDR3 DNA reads TGTGCCTGGAGTGTGACTTCTGGAAACACCATATATTTT.